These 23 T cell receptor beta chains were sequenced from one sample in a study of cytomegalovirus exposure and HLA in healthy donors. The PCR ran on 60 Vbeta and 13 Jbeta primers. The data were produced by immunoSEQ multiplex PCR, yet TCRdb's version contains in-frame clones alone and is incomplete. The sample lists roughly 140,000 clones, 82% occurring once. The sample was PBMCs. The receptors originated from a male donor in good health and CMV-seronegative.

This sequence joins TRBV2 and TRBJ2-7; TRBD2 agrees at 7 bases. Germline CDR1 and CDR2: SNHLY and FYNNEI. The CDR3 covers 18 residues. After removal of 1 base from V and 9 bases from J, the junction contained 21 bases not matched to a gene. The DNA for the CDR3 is TGTGCCAGCAGTGAAGGAGGGTTCACTAGCGCCCTGTCTCGTGGGCAGTACTTC. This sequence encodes CASSEGGFTSALSRGQYF.

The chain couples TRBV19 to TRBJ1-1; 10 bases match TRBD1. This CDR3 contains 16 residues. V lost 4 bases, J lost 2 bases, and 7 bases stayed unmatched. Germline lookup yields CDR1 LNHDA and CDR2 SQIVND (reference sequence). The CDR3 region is CASSRDRGLLNTEAFF. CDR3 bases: TGTGCCAGTAGTAGAGACAGGGGGCTCCTCAACACTGAAGCTTTCTTT. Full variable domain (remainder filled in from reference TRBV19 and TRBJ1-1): DGGITQSPKYLFRKEGQNVTLSCEQNLNHDAMYWYRQDPGQGLRLIYYSQIVNDFQKGDIAEGYSVSREKKESFPLTVTSAQKNPTAFYLCASSRDRGLLNTEAFFGQGTRLTVV.

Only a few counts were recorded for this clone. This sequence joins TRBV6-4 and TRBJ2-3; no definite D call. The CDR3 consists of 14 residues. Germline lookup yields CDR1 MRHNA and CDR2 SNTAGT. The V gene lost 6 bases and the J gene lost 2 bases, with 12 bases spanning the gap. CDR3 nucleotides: TGTGCCAGCAGCCCCGGGTTATCCACAGATACGCAGTATTTT. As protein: CASSPGLSTDTQYF.

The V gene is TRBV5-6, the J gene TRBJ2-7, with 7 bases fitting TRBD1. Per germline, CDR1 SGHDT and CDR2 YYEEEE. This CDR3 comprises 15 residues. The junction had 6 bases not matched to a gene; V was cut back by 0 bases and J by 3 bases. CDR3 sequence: CASSLGGTESYEQYF. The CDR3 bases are TGTGCCAGCAGCTTGGGGGGGACAGAAAGCTACGAGCAGTACTTC.

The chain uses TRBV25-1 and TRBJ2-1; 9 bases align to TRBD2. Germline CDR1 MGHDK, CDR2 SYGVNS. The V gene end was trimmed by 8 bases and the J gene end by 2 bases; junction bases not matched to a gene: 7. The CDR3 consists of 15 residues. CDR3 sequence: CASGGLAQTYNEQFF. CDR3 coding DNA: TGTGCCAGCGGGGGACTAGCACAGACCTACAATGAGCAGTTCTTC.

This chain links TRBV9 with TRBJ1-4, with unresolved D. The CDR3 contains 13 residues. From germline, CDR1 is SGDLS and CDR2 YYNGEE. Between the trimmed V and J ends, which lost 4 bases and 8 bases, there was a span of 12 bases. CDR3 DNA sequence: TGTGCCAGCAGCTCGGGTTTTGGGGAAAAACTGTTTTTT. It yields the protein CASSSGFGEKLFF.

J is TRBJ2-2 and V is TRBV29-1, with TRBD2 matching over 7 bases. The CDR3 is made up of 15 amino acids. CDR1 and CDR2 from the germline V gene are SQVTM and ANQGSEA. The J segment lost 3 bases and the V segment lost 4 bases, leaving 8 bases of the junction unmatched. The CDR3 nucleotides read TGCAGCGTTGTAGGGAGGGGAAAAGACACCGGGGAGCTGTTTTTT. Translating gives CSVVGRGKDTGELFF.

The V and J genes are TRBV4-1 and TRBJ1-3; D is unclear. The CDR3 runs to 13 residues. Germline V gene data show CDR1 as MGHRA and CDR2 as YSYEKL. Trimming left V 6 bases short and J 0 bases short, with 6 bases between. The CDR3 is CASRQYSGNTIYF. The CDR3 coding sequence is TGCGCCAGCAGGCAGTACTCTGGAAACACCATATATTTT.

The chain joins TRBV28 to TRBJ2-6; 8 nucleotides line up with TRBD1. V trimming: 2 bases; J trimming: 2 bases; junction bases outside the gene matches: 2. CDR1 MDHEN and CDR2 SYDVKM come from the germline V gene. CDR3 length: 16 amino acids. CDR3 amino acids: CASSLKDRAGANVLTF. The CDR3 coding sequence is TGTGCCAGCAGTTTAAAGGACAGGGCTGGGGCCAACGTCCTGACTTTC.

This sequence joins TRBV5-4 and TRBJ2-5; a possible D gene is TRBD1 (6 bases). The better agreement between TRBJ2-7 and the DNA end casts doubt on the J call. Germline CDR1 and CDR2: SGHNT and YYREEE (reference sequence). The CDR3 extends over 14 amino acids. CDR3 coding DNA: TGTGCCAGCAGCTTGGTTGTGGGACACGACGAGCAGTACTTC. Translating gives CASSLVVGHDEQYF.

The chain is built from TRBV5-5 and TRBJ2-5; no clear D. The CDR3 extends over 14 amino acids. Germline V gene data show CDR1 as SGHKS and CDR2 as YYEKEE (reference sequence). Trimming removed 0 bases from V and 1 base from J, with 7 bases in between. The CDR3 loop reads CASSLGPIQETQYF. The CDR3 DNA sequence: TGTGCCAGCAGCTTGGGGCCGATCCAAGAGACCCAGTACTTC.

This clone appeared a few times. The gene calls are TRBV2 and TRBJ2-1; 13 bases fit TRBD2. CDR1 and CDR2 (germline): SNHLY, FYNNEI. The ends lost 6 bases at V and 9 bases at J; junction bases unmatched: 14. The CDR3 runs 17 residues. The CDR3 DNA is TGTGCCAGCAGAGTTGGACTAGCGGGAGTTCTTACCGGTGAGCAGTTCTTC. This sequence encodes CASRVGLAGVLTGEQFF.

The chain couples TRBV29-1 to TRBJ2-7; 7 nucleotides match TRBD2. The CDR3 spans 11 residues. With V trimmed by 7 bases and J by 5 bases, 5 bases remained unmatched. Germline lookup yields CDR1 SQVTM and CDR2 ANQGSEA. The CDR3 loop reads CSGTSSDEQYF. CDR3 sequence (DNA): TGCAGCGGGACTAGTTCCGACGAGCAGTACTTC.

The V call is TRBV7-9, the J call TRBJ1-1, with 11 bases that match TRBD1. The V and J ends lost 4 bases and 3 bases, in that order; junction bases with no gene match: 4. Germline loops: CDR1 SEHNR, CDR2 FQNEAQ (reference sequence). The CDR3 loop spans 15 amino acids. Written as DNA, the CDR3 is TGTGCCAGCAGCTCCGGGACAGGGGGAGACACTGAAGCTTTCTTT. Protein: CASSSGTGGDTEAFF.

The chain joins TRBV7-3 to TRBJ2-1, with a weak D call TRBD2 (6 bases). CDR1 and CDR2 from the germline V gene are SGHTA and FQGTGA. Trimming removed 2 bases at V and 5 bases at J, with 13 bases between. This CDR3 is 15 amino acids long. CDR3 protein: CASSLSRDVNNEQFF. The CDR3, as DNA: TGTGCCAGCAGCTTATCGCGGGATGTAAACAATGAGCAGTTCTTC.

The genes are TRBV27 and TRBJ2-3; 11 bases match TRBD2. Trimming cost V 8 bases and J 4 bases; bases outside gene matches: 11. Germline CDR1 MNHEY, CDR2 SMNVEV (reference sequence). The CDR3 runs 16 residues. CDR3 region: CASARGASGRSDTQYF. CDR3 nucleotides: TGTGCCAGCGCACGAGGGGCTAGCGGGAGGTCAGATACGCAGTATTTT.

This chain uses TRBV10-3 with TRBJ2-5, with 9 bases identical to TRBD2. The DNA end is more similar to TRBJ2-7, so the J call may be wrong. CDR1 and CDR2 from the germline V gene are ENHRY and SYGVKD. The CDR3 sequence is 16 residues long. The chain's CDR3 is CAISDSVAGGPHEQYF. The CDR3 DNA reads TGTGCCATCAGTGATTCCGTGGCGGGAGGGCCCCACGAGCAGTACTTC.

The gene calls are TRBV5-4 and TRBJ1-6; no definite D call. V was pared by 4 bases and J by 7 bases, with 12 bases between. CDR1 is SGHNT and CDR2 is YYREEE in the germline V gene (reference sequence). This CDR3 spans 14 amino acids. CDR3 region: CASSIFGENSPLHF. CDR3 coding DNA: TGTGCCAGCAGCATCTTCGGGGAGAATTCACCCCTCCACTTT.

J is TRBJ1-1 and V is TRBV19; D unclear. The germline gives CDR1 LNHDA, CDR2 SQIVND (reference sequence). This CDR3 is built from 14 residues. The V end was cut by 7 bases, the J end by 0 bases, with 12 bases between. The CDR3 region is CASIGRGLNTEAFF. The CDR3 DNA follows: TGTGCCAGTATCGGGAGAGGGCTGAACACTGAAGCTTTCTTT.

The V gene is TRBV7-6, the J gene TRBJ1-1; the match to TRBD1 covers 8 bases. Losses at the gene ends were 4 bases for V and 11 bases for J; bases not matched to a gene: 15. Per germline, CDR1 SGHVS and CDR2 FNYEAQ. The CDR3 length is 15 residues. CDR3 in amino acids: CASSYEALGTGVAFF. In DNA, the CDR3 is TGTGCCAGCAGCTACGAGGCTTTAGGGACAGGAGTCGCTTTCTTT.

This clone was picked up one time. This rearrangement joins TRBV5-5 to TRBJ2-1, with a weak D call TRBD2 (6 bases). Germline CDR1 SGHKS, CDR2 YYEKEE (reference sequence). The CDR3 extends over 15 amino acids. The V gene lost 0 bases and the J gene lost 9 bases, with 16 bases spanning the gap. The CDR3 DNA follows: TGTGCCAGCAGCTTGGTACCGGGAGTCCCTGGTGAGCAGTTCTTC. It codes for CASSLVPGVPGEQFF.

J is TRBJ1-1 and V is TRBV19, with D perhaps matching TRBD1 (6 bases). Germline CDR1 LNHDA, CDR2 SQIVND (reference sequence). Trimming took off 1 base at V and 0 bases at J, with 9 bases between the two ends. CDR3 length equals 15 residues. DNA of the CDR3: TGTGCCAGTAGTATAGCGTCAGGGGTGAACACTGAAGCTTTCTTT. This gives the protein CASSIASGVNTEAFF.

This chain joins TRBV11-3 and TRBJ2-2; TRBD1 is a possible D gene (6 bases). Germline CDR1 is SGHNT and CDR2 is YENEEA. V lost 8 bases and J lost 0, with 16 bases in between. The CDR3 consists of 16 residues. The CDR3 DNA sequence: TGTGCCAGCTCTGGGGGCGGAGACTCGAACACCGGGGAGCTGTTTTTT. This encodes CASSGGGDSNTGELFF.